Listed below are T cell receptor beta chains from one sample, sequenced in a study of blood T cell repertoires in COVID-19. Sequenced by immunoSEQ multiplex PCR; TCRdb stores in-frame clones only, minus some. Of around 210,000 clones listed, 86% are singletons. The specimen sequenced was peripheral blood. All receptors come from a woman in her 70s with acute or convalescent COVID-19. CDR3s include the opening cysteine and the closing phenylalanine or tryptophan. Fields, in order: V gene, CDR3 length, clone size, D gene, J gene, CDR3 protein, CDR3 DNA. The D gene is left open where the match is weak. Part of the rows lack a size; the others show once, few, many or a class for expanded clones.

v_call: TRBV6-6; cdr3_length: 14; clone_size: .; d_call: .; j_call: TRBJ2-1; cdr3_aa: CASSFIDSRTEQFF; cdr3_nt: TGTGCCAGCAGTTTTATCGACAGCCGGACTGAGCAGTTCTTC
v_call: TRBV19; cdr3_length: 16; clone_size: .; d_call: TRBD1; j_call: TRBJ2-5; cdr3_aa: CASSIGLGTDRETQYF; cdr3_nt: TGTGCCAGTAGTATAGGTCTCGGGACAGACCGGGAGACCCAGTACTTC
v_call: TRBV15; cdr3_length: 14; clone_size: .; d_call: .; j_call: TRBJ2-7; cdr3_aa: CATSPARWSYEQYF; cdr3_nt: TGTGCCACCAGTCCCGCACGGTGGTCCTACGAGCAGTACTTC
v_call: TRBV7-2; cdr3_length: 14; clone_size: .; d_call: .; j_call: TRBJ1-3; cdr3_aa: CASSLGQLGNTIYF; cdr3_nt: TGTGCCAGCAGCTTAGGACAGCTTGGAAACACCATATATTTT
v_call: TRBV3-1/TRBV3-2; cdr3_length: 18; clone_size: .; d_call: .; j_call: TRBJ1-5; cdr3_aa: CASEISPLINYSNQPQHF; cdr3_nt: TGTGCCAGCGAGATAAGTCCTTTAATTAATTATAGCAATCAGCCCCAGCATTTT
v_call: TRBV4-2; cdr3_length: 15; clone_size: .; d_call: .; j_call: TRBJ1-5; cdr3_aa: CASSRSGGDNQPQHF; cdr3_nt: TGTGCCAGCAGTCGGTCGGGGGGAGACAATCAGCCCCAGCATTTT
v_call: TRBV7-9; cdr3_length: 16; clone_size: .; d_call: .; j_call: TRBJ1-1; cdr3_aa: CASSLGTITSDTEAFF; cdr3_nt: TGTGCCAGCAGCTTAGGGACAATTACGAGCGACACTGAAGCTTTCTTT
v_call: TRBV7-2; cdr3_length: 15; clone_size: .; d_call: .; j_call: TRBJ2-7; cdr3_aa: CASSGQSRITYEQYF; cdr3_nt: TGTGCCAGCTCAGGACAGTCCCGCATAACCTACGAGCAGTACTTC
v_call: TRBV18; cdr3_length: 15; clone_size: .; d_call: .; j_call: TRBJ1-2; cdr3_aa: CASSPGGAFGYGYTF; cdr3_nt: TGTGCCAGCTCACCGGGGGGGGCGTTCGGTTATGGCTACACCTTC
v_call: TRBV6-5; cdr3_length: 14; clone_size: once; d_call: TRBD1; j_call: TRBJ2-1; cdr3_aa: CASISRTGSNEQFF; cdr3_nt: TGTGCCAGCATATCAAGGACAGGGTCCAATGAGCAGTTCTTC
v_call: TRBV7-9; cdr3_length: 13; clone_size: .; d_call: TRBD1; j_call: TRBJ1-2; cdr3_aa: CASSTTGGTSYTF; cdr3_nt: TGTGCCAGCAGCACGACAGGGGGGACCTCTTACACCTTC
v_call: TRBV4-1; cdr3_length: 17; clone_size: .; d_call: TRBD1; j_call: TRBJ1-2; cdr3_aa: CASSQFHGQAYAYGYTF; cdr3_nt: TGCGCCAGCAGCCAATTCCACGGACAGGCGTACGCCTATGGCTACACCTTC
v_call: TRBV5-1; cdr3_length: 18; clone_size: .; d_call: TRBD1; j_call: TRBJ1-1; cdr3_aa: CASSLSRRSGTGSGEAFF; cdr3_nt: TGCGCCAGCAGCTTGAGCCGCAGATCCGGGACAGGGAGCGGTGAAGCTTTCTTT
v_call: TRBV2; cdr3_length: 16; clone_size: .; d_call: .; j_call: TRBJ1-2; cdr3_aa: CASRYNSYQGGYGYTF; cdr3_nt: TGTGCCAGCAGATACAACAGCTATCAAGGGGGCTATGGCTACACCTTC
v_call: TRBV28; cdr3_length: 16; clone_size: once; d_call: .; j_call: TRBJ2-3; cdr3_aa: CASSFYAGAGTDTQYF; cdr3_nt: TGTGCCAGCAGTTTCTATGCCGGTGCTGGCACAGATACGCAGTATTTT
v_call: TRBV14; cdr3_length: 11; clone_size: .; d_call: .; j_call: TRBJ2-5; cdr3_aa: CASSLSETQYF; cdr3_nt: TGTGCCAGCAGCCTCTCAGAGACCCAGTACTTC
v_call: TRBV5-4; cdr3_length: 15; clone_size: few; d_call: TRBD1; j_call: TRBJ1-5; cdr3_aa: CASRSTQGARQPQHF; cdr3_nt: TGTGCCAGCAGATCGACTCAGGGGGCTCGGCAGCCCCAGCATTTT
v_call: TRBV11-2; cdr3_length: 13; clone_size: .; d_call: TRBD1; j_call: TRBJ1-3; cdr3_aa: CASSFQGANTIYF; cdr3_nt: TGTGCCAGCAGCTTTCAGGGGGCAAACACCATATATTTT
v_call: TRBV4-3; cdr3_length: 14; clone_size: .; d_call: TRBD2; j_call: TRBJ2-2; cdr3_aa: CASRPGRATGELFF; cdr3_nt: TGCGCCAGCAGGCCCGGGAGGGCCACCGGGGAGCTGTTTTTT
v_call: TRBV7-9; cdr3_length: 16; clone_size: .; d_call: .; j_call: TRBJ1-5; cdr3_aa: CASSLAAGVSNQPQHF; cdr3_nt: TGTGCCAGCAGCTTAGCGGCAGGGGTTTCCAATCAGCCCCAGCATTTT
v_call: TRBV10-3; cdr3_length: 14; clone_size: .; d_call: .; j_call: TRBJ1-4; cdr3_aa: CAISQGLNNEKLFF; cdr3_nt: TGTGCCATCAGTCAGGGACTGAATAATGAAAAACTGTTTTTT
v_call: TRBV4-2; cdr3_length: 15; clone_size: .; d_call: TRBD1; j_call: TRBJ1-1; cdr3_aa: CASSQGTAGPPEAFF; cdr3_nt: TGTGCCAGCAGCCAGGGGACAGCAGGGCCTCCTGAAGCTTTCTTT
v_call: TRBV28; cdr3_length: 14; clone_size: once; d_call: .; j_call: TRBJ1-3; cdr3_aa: CASSSRQFGNTIYF; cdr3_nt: TGTGCCAGCAGTTCCCGACAATTCGGAAACACCATATATTTT
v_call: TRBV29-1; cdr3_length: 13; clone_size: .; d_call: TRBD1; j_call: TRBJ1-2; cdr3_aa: CSATPDRGDGYTF; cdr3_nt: TGCAGCGCAACACCGGACAGGGGCGATGGCTACACCTTC
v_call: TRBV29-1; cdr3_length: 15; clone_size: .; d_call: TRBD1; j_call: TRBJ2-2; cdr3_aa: CSVEDRGRKTGELFF; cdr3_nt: TGCAGCGTTGAAGATAGGGGGCGCAAGACCGGGGAGCTGTTTTTT
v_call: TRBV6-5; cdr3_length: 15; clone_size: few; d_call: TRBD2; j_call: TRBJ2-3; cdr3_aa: CASRSLAGGLDTQYF; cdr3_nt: TGTGCCAGCAGATCGCTAGCGGGAGGGCTAGATACGCAGTATTTT
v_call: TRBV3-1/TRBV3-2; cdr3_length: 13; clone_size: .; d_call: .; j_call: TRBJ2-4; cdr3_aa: CASSQDRKNIQYF; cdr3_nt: TGTGCCAGCAGCCAAGATCGGAAAAACATTCAGTACTTC
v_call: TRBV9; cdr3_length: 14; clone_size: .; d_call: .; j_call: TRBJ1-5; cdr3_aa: CASSGLSDNQPQHF; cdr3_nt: TGTGCCAGCAGCGGACTATCTGACAATCAGCCCCAGCATTTT
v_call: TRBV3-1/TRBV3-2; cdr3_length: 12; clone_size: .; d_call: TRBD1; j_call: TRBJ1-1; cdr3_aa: CASRDRETEAFF; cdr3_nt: TGTGCCAGCCGGGACAGGGAAACTGAAGCTTTCTTT
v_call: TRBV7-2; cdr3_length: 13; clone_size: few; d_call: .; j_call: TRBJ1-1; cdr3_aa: CASSFQGNTEAFF; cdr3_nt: TGTGCCAGCAGCTTTCAGGGGAACACTGAAGCTTTCTTT
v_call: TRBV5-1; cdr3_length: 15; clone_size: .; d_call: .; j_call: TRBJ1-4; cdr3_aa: CASSNGGATNEKLFF; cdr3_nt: TGCGCCAGCAGCAATGGGGGGGCTACTAATGAAAAACTGTTTTTT
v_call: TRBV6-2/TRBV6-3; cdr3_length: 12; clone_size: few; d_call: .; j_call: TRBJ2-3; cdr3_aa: CASSNQGSTQYF; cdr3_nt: TGTGCCAGCAGTAACCAGGGAAGTACGCAGTATTTT
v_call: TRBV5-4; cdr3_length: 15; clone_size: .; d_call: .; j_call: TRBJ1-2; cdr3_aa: CASSLGGGWSYGYTF; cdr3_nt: TGTGCCAGCAGCTTGGGGGGAGGGTGGTCCTATGGCTACACCTTC
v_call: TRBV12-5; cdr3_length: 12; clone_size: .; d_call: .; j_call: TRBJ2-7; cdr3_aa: CASGLTGSEQYF; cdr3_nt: TGTGCTAGTGGTTTGACGGGTTCCGAGCAGTACTTC
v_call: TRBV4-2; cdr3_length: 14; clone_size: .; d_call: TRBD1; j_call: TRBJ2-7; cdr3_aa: CASSAQGSSYEQYF; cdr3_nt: TGTGCCAGCAGCGCACAGGGGTCCTCCTACGAGCAGTACTTC
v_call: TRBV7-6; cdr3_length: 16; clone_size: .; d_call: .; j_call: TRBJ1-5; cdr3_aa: CASSPGQLRGNQPQHF; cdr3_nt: TGTGCCAGCAGCCCCGGACAGCTTCGAGGAAATCAGCCCCAGCATTTT
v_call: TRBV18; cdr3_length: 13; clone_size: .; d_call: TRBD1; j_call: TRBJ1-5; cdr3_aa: CASSEDRFEPQHF; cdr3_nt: TGTGCCAGCTCAGAGGACAGGTTTGAGCCCCAGCATTTT
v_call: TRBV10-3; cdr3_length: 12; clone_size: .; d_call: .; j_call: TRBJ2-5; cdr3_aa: CAISPRGETQYF; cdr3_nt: TGTGCCATCAGCCCCAGGGGAGAGACCCAGTACTTC
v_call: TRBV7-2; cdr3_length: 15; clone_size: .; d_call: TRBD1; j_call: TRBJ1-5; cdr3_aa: CASSYPGQGNQPQHF; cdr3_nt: TGTGCCAGCAGTTACCCCGGACAGGGCAATCAGCCCCAGCATTTT
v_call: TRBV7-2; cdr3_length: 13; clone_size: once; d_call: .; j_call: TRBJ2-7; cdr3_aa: CASSLARDGKQYF; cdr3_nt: TGTGCCAGCAGCTTAGCGCGGGACGGGAAGCAGTACTTC